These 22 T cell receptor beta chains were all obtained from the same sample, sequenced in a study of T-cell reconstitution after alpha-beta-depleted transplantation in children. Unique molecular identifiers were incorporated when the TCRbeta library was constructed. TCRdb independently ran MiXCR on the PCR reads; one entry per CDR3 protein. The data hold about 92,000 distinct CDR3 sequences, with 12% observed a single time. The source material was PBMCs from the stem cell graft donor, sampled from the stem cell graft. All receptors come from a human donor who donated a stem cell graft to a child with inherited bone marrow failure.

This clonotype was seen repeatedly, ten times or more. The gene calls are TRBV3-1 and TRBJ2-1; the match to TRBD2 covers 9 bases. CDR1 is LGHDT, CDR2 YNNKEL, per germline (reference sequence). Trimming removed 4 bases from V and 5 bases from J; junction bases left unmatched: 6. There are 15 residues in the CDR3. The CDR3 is CASSPTSGLDNEQFF. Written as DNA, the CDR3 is TGTGCCAGCAGCCCGACTAGCGGATTAGACAATGAGCAGTTCTTC.

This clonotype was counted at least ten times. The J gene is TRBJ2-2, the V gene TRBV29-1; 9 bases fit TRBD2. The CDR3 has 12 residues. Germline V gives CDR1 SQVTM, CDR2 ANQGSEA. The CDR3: CGSGSGNGELFF. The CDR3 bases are TGCGGTAGCGGGAGCGGAAACGGGGAGCTGTTTTTT.

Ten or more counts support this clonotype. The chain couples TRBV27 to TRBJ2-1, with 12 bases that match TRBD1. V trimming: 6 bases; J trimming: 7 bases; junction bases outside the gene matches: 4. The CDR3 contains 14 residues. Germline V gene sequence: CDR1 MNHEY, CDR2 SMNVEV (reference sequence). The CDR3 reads CASRGTGGFNEQFF. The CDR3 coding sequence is TGTGCCAGCAGGGGGACAGGGGGCTTTAATGAGCAGTTCTTC.

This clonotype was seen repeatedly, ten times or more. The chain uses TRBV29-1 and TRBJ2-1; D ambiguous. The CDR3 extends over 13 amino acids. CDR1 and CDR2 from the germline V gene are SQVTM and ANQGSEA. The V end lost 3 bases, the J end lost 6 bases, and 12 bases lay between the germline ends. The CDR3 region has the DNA TGCAGCGTTGATTTTGGTAAGGGCAATGAGCAGTTCTTC. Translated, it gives CSVDFGKGNEQFF.

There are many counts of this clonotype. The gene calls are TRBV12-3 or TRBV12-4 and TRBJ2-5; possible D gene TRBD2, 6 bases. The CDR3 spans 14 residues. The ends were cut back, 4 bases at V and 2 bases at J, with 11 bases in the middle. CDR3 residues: CASSSLAAQETQYF. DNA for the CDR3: TGTGCCAGCAGTTCCTTAGCGGCTCAAGAGACCCAGTACTTC.

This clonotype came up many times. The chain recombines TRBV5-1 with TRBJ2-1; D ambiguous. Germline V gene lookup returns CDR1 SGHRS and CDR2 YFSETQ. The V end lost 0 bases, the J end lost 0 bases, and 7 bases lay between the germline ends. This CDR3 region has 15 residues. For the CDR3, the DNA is TGCGCCAGCAGCTTGGTCAGAGACTCCTACAATGAGCAGTTCTTC. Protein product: CASSLVRDSYNEQFF.

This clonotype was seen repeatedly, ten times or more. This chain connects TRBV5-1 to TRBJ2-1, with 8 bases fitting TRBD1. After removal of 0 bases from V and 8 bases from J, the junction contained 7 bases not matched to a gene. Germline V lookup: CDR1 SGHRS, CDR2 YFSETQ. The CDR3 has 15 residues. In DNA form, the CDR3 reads TGCGCCAGCAGCTTGGGACAGGGGATCGTAGATGAGCAGTTCTTC. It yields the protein CASSLGQGIVDEQFF. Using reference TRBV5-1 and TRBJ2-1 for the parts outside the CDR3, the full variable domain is KAGVTQTPRYLIKTRGQQVTLSCSPISGHRSVSWYQQTPGQGLQFLFEYFSETQRNKGNFPGRFSGRQFSNSRSEMNVSTLELGDSALYLCASSLGQGIVDEQFFGPGTRLTVL.

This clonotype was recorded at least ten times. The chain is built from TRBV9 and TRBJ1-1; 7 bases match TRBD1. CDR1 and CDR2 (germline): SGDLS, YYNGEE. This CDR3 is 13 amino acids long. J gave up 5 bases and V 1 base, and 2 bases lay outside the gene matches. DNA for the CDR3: TGTGCCAGCAGCGTATCACAGGGGACTGAAGCTTTCTTT. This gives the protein CASSVSQGTEAFF.

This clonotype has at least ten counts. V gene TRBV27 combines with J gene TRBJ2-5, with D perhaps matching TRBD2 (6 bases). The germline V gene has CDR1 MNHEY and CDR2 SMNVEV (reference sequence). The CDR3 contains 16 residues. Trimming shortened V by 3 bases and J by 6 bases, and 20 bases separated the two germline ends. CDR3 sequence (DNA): TGTGCCAGCAGTTTTTCCGTATCCGGGGCGGGAAAGACCCAGTACTTC. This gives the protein CASSFSVSGAGKTQYF.

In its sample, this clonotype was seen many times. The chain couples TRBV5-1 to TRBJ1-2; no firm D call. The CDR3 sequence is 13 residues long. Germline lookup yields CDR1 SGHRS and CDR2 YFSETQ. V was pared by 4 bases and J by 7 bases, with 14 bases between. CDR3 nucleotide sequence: TGCGCCAGCAGCCGGAGGGTCGATCTTGGCTACACCTTC. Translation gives CASSRRVDLGYTF.

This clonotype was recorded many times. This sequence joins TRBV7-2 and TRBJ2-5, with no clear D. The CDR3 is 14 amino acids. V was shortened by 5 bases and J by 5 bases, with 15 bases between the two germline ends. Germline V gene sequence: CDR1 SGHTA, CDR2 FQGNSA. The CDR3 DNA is TGTGCCAGCAGCACAGAGGCGGTAGTGGAGACCCAGTACTTC. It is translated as CASSTEAVVETQYF.

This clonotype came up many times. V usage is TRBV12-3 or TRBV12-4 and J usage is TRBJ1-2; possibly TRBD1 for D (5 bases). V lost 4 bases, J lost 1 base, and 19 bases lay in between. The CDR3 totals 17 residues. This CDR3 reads CASSSNWGPPGNYGYTF. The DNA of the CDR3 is TGTGCCAGCAGTTCAAATTGGGGACCACCTGGTAACTATGGCTACACCTTC.

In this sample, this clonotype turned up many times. CDR3 coding DNA: TGTGCCAGCAGCTCCTTTAGCGGGACCCCTCTGGGAGAGCAGTACTTC. This sequence encodes CASSSFSGTPLGEQYF. The V and J genes are TRBV7-2 and TRBJ2-7; TRBD2 matches 8 bases. CDR3 length: 16 amino acids. Per the germline V gene, CDR1 is SGHTA and CDR2 is FQGNSA. With 4 bases clipped from V and 7 bases from J, the junction kept 15 bases outside the gene matches.

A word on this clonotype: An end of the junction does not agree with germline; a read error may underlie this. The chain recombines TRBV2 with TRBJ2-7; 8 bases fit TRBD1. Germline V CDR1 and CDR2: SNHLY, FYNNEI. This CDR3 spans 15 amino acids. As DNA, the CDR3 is TGTGCCAGCAGGGAAGGACAGGGAAGGGCCTACGAGCAGTACTTC. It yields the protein CASREGQGRAYEQYF. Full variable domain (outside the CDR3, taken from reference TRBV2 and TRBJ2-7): EPEVTQTPSHQVTQMGQEVILRCVPISNHLYFYWYRQILGQKVEFLVSFYNNEISEKSEIFDDQFSVERPDGSNFTLKIRSTKLEDSAMYFCASREGQGRAYEQYFGPGTRLTVT.

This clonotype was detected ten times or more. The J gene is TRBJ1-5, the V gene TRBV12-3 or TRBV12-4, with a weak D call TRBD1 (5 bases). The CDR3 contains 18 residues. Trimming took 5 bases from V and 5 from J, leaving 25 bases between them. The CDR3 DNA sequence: TGTGCCAGCAGTATCAGTGGAGGGGCCCCCTCGTCGGATCAGCCCCAGCATTTT. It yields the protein CASSISGGAPSSDQPQHF.

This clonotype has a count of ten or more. The DNA of the CDR3 is TGTGCCAGCAGTCCCGCGAAACTGAGCTTGTACTATGGCTACACCTTC. This gives the protein CASSPAKLSLYYGYTF. The chain is built from TRBV27 and TRBJ1-2; D gene uncertain. CDR1 MNHEY and CDR2 SMNVEV come from the germline V gene (reference sequence). The CDR3 runs 16 residues. V dropped 5 bases and J dropped 3 bases, with 19 bases sitting between them.

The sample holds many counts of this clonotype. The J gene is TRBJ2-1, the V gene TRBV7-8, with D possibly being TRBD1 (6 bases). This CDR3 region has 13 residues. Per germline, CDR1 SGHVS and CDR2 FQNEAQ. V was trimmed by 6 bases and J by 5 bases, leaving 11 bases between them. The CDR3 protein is CASSRTVDNEQFF. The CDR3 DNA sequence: TGTGCCAGCAGTCGGACAGTAGACAATGAGCAGTTCTTC.

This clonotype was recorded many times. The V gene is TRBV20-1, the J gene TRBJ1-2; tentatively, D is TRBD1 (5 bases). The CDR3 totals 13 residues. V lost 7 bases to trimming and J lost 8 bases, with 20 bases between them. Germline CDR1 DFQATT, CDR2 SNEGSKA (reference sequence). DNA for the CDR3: TGCAGTGGTGCGCGGGACCGGACGAGGGGCTACACCTTC. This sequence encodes CSGARDRTRGYTF.

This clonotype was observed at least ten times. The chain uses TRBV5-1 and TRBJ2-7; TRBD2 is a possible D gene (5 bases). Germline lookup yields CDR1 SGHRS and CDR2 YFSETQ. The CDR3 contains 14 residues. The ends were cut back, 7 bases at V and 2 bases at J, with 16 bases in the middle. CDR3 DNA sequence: TGCGCCAGCCGAGCGGCGGTCGCCACCTACGAGCAGTACTTC. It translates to CASRAAVATYEQYF.

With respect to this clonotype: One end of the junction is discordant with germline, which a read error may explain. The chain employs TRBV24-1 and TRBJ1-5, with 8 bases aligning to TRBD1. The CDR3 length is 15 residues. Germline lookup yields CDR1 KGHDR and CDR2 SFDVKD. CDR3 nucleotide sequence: TGTGCCACCAGTGACTCGGACAGGGACGATCACCCCCAGCATTTT. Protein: CATSDSDRDDHPQHF.

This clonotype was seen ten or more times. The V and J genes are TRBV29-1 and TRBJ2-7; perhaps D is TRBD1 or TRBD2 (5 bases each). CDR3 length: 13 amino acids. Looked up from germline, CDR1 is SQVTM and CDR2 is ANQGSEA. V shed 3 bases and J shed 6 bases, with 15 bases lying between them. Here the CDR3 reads CSVDAGIGGEQYF. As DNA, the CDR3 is TGCAGCGTTGACGCCGGGATTGGGGGCGAGCAGTACTTC.

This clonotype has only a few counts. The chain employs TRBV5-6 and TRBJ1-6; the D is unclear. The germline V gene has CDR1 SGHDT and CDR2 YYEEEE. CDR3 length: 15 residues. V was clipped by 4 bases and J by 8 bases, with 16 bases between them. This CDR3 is CASSALGEGDSPLHF. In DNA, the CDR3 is TGTGCCAGCAGCGCCCTCGGCGAGGGAGATTCACCCCTCCACTTT.